Below are 17 T cell receptor beta chains sequenced from a single sample in a study of siplizumab effects on memory and regulatory T cells. TCRdb keeps only in-frame clones here, not all; method: immunoSEQ multiplex PCR. The table lists about 91,000 clones, 96% of them singletons, with roughly 0.031% in the top ten. The material sequenced was naive CD4+ T cells sorted from blood. These receptors all stem from a human donor in good health.

The chain couples TRBV7-3 to TRBJ2-3; D is unclear. Trimming stripped 5 bases from V and 6 bases from J, with 18 bases between. The germline gives CDR1 SGHTA, CDR2 FQGTGA. This CDR3 is 15 amino acids long. The CDR3 DNA is TGTGCCAGCAGCCCTACGGCGTGGGTTTGGGATACGCAGTATTTT. Translating it yields CASSPTAWVWDTQYF.

This rearrangement joins TRBV6-1 to TRBJ1-1; D not certain. Per the germline V gene, CDR1 is MNHNS and CDR2 is SASEGT. V was pared by 8 bases and J by 1 base, with 5 bases between. The length of the CDR3 is 11 residues. CDR3 DNA: TGTGCCAGCGTAAGGAACACTGAAGCTTTCTTT. Protein: CASVRNTEAFF.

The rearrangement links TRBV10-3 to TRBJ1-5; D call uncertain. Germline assignment: CDR1 ENHRY and CDR2 SYGVKD. CDR3 length: 14 residues. V was cut by 2 bases and J by 8 bases, with 13 bases left in between. The CDR3 DNA is TGTGCCATCAGTGAGAGATTGGAAAGTAAGCCCCAGCATTTT. It specifies CAISERLESKPQHF.

The chain uses TRBV11-1 and TRBJ2-4, with no clear D. Germline V CDR1 and CDR2: SGHAT, FQDESV (reference sequence). The CDR3 extends over 13 amino acids. Trimming removed 5 bases from V and 1 base from J, with 6 bases in between. The CDR3 spells CASSLRAKNIQYF. For the CDR3, the DNA is TGTGCCAGCAGCCTTAGGGCCAAAAACATTCAGTACTTC.

This chain joins TRBV5-1 and TRBJ2-3; 13 bases agree with TRBD2. The CDR3 consists of 17 residues. CDR1 is SGHRS, CDR2 YFSETQ, per germline. V lost 3 bases to trimming and J lost 1 base; unmatched junction nucleotides: 5. The CDR3 DNA reads TGCGCCAGCAGCTCGACTAGCGGGGGGTATGGCACAGATACGCAGTATTTT. It translates to CASSSTSGGYGTDTQYF.

V is TRBV29-1 and J is TRBJ1-2; D is ambiguous. The V end was cut by 5 bases, the J end by 4 bases, with 23 bases between. CDR3 size: 16 residues. Germline V gives CDR1 SQVTM, CDR2 ANQGSEA. The DNA of the CDR3 is TGCAGCGTTTACTCAAGCGGGTCGACCAGTCCCTATGGCTACACCTTC. This codes for CSVYSSGSTSPYGYTF.

V and J are TRBV5-1 and TRBJ2-7, with D possibly TRBD2 on 5 matching bases. Germline V gene data show CDR1 as SGHRS and CDR2 as YFSETQ. The CDR3 loop spans 13 amino acids. V lost 3 bases and J lost 7, with 14 bases in between. The CDR3 DNA is TGCGCCAGCAGCTCGGCCGAGGGTTGGGAGCAGTACTTC. It translates to CASSSAEGWEQYF.

The chain is built from TRBV2 and TRBJ1-1; D may be TRBD1 (5 bases). Germline CDR1 is SNHLY and CDR2 is FYNNEI. CDR3 size: 14 residues. V gave up 4 bases and J gave up 4 bases, with 13 bases separating them. This CDR3 is CASSVEGEGTEAFF. CDR3 bases: TGTGCCAGCAGTGTAGAAGGGGAGGGCACTGAAGCTTTCTTT.

This clone showed up just once. The chain uses TRBV5-3 and TRBJ2-2; 9 bases map to TRBD2. TRBV5-3 is marked as an open reading frame, function uncertain. Unmatched junction bases numbered 9, after V lost 0 bases and J lost 6 bases. The CDR3 length is 17 residues. For the CDR3, the DNA is TGTGCCAGAAGCTTGGAGGATAGCGGGGGTCGGGCCGGGGAGCTGTTTTTT. It is translated as CARSLEDSGGRAGELFF.

This chain links TRBV2 with TRBJ2-5, with a weak D call TRBD2 (5 bases). V lost 4 bases, J lost 3 bases, and 15 bases lay in between. CDR1 SNHLY and CDR2 FYNNEI come from the germline V gene. There are 15 residues in the CDR3. The CDR3 sequence: CASSGVLDYKETQYF. The CDR3 DNA is TGTGCCAGCAGTGGAGTACTAGACTATAAAGAGACCCAGTACTTC.

The chain has TRBV7-3 and TRBJ1-2; 10 bases map to TRBD1. The junction had 4 bases not matched to a gene; V was cut back by 0 bases and J by 6 bases. Germline values: CDR1 SGHTA, CDR2 FQGTGA. The CDR3 extends over 15 amino acids. CDR3 nucleotide sequence: TGTGCCAGCAGCTTAACTTCGGGACAGGGGCATGGCTACACCTTC. This sequence encodes CASSLTSGQGHGYTF.

The chain joins TRBV12-5 to TRBJ2-7; no clear D. The CDR3 contains 15 residues. Trimming pared 2 bases from V and 0 bases from J, leaving 11 bases between. Germline V lookup: CDR1 LGHNT, CDR2 FRNRAP. The CDR3 region has the DNA TGTGCTAGTGGTTTGAGCATTACTGACTCCTACGAGCAGTACTTC. Translated: CASGLSITDSYEQYF.

V usage is TRBV6-1 and J usage is TRBJ1-4; D not certain. V gave up 0 bases and J gave up 4 bases, with 9 bases separating them. There are 15 residues in the CDR3. Germline V gives CDR1 MNHNS, CDR2 SASEGT. In DNA, the CDR3 is TGTGCCAGCAGTGAAGCTAGTAGATATAATGAAAAACTGTTTTTT. Protein sequence: CASSEASRYNEKLFF.

This chain connects TRBV19 to TRBJ1-4; maybe TRBD1 (5 bases). This CDR3 spans 15 amino acids. Germline V gives CDR1 LNHDA, CDR2 SQIVND (reference sequence). The ends were cut back, 2 bases at V and 3 bases at J, with 10 bases in the middle. CDR3 sequence: CASSITGGPNEKLFF. In DNA form, the CDR3 reads TGTGCCAGTAGTATAACAGGCGGCCCTAATGAAAAACTGTTTTTT.

The chain couples TRBV7-3 to TRBJ2-7; TRBD2 aligns across 9 bases. This CDR3 comprises 15 residues. J gave up 2 bases and V 5 bases, and 7 bases lay outside the gene matches. Germline CDR1 SGHTA, CDR2 FQGTGA. In DNA, the CDR3 is TGTGCCAGCAGCCTACAGCGGGGGGAGACCTACGAGCAGTACTTC. Encoded protein: CASSLQRGETYEQYF.

The CDR3 region is CASSLLSGGSGANVLTF. CDR3 in DNA: TGTGCCAGCAGTTTATTAAGTGGGGGCTCTGGGGCCAACGTCCTGACTTTC. The chain links TRBV27 to TRBJ2-6; D possibly matches TRBD1 or TRBD2 (5 bases each). The CDR3 runs 17 residues. Germline-derived CDR1 and CDR2 are MNHEY and SMNVEV (reference sequence). Trimming cost V 1 base and J 0 bases, with 10 bases left between them.

A single count supports this clone. V is TRBV9 and J is TRBJ2-5; 9 nucleotides line up with TRBD2. V dropped 2 bases and J dropped 3; count of bases not matched to a gene: 5. This CDR3 has 15 amino acids. The germline V gene has CDR1 SGDLS and CDR2 YYNGEE. The CDR3 region has the DNA TGTGCCAGCAGCGTCCGACTAGCGGAGGAAGAGACCCAGTACTTC. It codes for CASSVRLAEEETQYF.